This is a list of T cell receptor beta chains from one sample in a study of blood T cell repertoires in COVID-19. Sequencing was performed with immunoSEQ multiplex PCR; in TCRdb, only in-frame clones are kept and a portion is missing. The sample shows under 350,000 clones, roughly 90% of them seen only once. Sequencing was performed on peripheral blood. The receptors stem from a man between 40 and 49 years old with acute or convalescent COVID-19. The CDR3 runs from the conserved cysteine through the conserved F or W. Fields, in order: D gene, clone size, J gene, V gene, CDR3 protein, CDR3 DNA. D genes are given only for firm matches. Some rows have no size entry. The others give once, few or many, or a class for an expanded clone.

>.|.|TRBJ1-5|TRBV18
CASSPGGFYSNQPQHF
TGTGCCAGCTCACCGGGGGGTTTTTATAGCAATCAGCCCCAGCATTTT
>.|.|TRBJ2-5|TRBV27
CASSIRGETQYF
TGTGCCAGCAGCATCAGGGGCGAGACCCAGTACTTC
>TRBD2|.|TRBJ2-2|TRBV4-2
CASSQGGGYENTGELFF
TGTGCCAGCAGCCAAGGGGGGGGTTATGAGAACACCGGGGAGCTGTTTTTT
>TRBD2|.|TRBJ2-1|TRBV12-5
CASGGEPQGLYNEQFF
TGTGCTAGTGGGGGGGAACCTCAGGGACTATACAATGAGCAGTTCTTC
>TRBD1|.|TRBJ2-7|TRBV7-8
CASSAPPGQGTYEQYF
TGTGCCAGCAGCGCGCCACCGGGACAGGGGACCTACGAGCAGTACTTC
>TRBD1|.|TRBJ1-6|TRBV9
CASSPGTANSPLHF
TGTGCCAGCAGCCCGGGGACAGCCAATTCACCCCTCCACTTT
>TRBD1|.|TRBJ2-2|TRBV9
CASRAGQGFTGELFF
TGTGCCAGCAGGGCGGGACAGGGCTTCACCGGGGAGCTGTTTTTT
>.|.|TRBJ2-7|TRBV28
CASSPPTGLSYEQYF
TGTGCCAGCAGTCCCCCGACGGGACTCTCCTACGAGCAGTACTTC
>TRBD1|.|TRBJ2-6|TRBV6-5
CASSQGVGANVLTF
TGTGCCAGCAGCCAGGGGGTCGGGGCCAACGTCCTGACTTTC
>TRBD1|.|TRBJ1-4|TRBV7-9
CASSLVGLGQRNEKLFF
TGTGCCAGCAGCTTAGTGGGGTTGGGACAGAGAAATGAAAAACTGTTTTTT
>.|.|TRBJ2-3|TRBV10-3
CAISESGHTTDTQYF
TGTGCCATCAGTGAGTCGGGCCATACCACAGATACGCAGTATTTT
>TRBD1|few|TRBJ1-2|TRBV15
CATVQAGTGKNGYTF
TGTGCCACCGTGCAGGCCGGGACAGGGAAGAATGGCTACACCTTC
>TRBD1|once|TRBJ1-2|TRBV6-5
CASSYRQGGYGYTF
TGTGCCAGCAGTTACAGACAGGGCGGCTATGGCTACACCTTC
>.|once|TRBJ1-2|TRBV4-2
CASSQWLDRTINYGYTF
TGTGCCAGCAGCCAATGGTTGGACAGAACAATCAACTATGGCTACACCTTC
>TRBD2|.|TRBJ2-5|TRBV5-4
CASSPQRGSKETQYF
TGTGCCAGCAGCCCCCAGCGGGGGTCCAAAGAGACCCAGTACTTC
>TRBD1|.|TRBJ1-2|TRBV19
CASSITGTGRNGYTF
TGTGCCAGTAGTATTACCGGGACAGGGCGAAATGGCTACACCTTC
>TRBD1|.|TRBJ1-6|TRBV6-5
CASSSLDRVLSPLHF
TGTGCCAGCAGTTCCTTGGACAGGGTTCTGTCACCCCTCCACTTT
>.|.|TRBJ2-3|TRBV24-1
CATSDSRLATDTQYF
TGTGCCACCAGTGATTCCCGACTCGCCACAGATACGCAGTATTTT
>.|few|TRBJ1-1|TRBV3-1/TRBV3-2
CASSGTTAKTEAFF
TGTGCCAGTTCCGGGACAACGGCGAAAACTGAAGCTTTCTTT
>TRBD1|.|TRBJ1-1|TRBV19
CASSPSGGSIEAFF
TGTGCCAGTAGTCCTTCAGGGGGCAGCATTGAAGCTTTCTTT
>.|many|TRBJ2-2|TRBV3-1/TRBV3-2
CASSPLDTGELFF
TGTGCCAGCAGCCCGTTAGATACCGGGGAGCTGTTTTTT
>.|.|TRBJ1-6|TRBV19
CASSNYPGTYNSPLHF
TGTGCCAGTAGTAACTATCCCGGGACCTATAATTCACCCCTCCACTTT
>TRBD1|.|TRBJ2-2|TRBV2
CASGYLGQGATGELFF
TGTGCCAGCGGTTATCTCGGACAGGGGGCCACCGGGGAGCTGTTTTTT
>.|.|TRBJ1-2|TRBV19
CASRRAMYYGYTF
TGTGCCAGTAGGCGGGCCATGTACTATGGCTACACCTTC
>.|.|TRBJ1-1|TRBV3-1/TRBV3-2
CASSPSRTARGAFF
TGTGCCAGCAGCCCCTCCCGGACGGCCCGGGGAGCTTTCTTT
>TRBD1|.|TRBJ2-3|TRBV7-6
CASSLEATTGGNADTQYF
TGTGCCAGCAGCTTAGAGGCGACGACAGGGGGCAACGCAGATACGCAGTATTTT
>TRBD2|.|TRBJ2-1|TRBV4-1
CASSQGGSGGYYNEQFF
TGCGCCAGCAGCCAAGGGGGGAGCGGGGGATACTACAATGAGCAGTTCTTC
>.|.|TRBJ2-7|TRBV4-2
CASSQEGGDYEQYF
TGTGCCAGCAGCCAAGAAGGGGGGGACTACGAGCAGTACTTC
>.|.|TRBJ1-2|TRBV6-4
CASSDQWASGYTF
TGTGCCAGCAGTGACCAGTGGGCCTCCGGCTACACCTTC
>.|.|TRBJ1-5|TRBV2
CASSRTANQPQHF
TGTGCCAGCAGCCGGACAGCCAATCAGCCCCAGCATTTT
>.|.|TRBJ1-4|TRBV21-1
CASSTTVNCEKLFF
TGTGCCAGCAGCACCACGGTGAACTGTGAAAAACTGTTTTTT
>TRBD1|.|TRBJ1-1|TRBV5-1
CASSLSGQGTTEAFF
TGCGCCAGCAGCTTGAGTGGACAGGGCACCACTGAAGCTTTCTTT
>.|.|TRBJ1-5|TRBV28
CATKTGSQPQHF
TGTGCCACCAAAACAGGGAGTCAGCCCCAGCATTTT
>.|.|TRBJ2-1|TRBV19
CASSDRTYNEQFF
TGTGCCAGTAGTGACAGAACATACAATGAGCAGTTCTTC
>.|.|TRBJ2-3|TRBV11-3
CASSPSRGSGTQYF
TGTGCCAGCAGCCCCAGCCGGGGGAGCGGTACGCAGTATTTT
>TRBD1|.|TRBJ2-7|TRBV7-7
CASSPYEGGVYEQYF
TGTGCCAGCAGCCCCTATGAAGGGGGCGTCTACGAGCAGTACTTC
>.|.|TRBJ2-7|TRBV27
CASSSIPPPGYEQYF
TGTGCCAGCAGTTCCATACCCCCTCCAGGGTACGAGCAGTACTTC
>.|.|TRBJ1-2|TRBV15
CATSRGGIGYGYTF
TGTGCCACCAGCAGAGGGGGCATCGGCTATGGCTACACCTTC
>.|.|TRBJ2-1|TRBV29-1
CSVEGRSWAEEQFF
TGCAGCGTTGAGGGCCGTAGTTGGGCCGAGGAGCAGTTCTTC
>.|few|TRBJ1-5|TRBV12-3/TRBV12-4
CASSSPGAPQHF
TGTGCCAGCAGTTCCCCCGGAGCCCCCCAGCATTTT
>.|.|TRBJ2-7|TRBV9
CASTSSYEQYF
TGTGCCAGCACGAGCTCCTACGAGCAGTACTTC
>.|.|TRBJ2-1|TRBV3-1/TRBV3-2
CASSQDRVEGGNEQFF
TGTGCCAGCAGCCAAGATAGGGTCGAGGGAGGCAATGAGCAGTTCTTC
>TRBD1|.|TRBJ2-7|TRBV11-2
CASSFGTAYEQYF
TGTGCCAGCAGTTTTGGGACAGCCTACGAGCAGTACTTC
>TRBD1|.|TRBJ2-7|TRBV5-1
CASSLAGQGPLEQYF
TGCGCCAGCAGCTTGGCGGGACAGGGCCCCCTCGAGCAGTACTTC
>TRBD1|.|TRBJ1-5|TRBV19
CASSRQGPDQPQHF
TGTGCCAGTAGTAGACAGGGTCCGGATCAGCCCCAGCATTTT
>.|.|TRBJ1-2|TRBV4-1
CASSQVVFGETAGSGYTF
TGCGCCAGCAGCCAAGTAGTCTTCGGGGAGACTGCCGGGTCGGGCTACACCTTC
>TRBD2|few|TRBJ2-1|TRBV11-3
CASSLEAGGPNNEQFF
TGTGCCAGCAGCTTAGAGGCGGGGGGGCCCAACAATGAGCAGTTCTTC
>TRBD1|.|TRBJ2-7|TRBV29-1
CSVEVGQGYEQYF
TGCAGCGTTGAAGTGGGACAGGGCTACGAGCAGTACTTC
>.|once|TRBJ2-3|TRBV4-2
CASSSGVMKTDTQYF
TGTGCCAGCAGCTCGGGGGTAATGAAGACAGATACGCAGTATTTT
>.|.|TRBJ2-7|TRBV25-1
CASSVGARYEQYF
TGTGCCAGCAGTGTGGGGGCTAGGTACGAGCAGTACTTC